One and the same sample provided the 20 T cell receptor beta chains below, sequenced in a study of post-analysis software for immune sequencing data. Study-wide results and limits: Four or five TRBV segments (TRBV5-6, TRBV5-1 and TRBV20-1 among them) occurred more frequently in patients than in controls.

cDNA libraries for TCR beta contained unique molecular identifiers. In TCRdb, the PCR reads were re-called with MiXCR into one record per CDR3 protein. Of roughly 620,000 distinct CDR3 sequences in the sample, 44% are singletons; the top ten hold over 1.5%. Their target antigens are unknown. The sample consisted of blood. These receptor sequences come from a girl aged 10-17 years with multiple sclerosis.

With respect to this clonotype: At one boundary the junction diverges from the germline segment, which might be a read error. This chain links TRBV29-1 with TRBJ2-1; D gene unclear. This CDR3 is built from 14 residues. The germline V gene encodes CDR1 SQVTM and CDR2 ANQGSEA. CDR3: CSVEAPSSYNDQFF. As DNA, the CDR3 is TGCAGCGTTGAGGCCCCGAGCTCCTACAATGACCAGTTCTTC.

This clonotype has more than one count but fewer than ten. The chain has TRBV15 and TRBJ2-3; TRBD1 matches at 8 bases. The CDR3 totals 14 residues. Trimming at V came to 8 bases and at J to 0 bases, leaving 4 bases not matched to a gene. CDR1 is LNHNV and CDR2 is YYDKDF in the germline V gene (reference sequence). CDR3 region: CATLRDRSTDTQYF. CDR3 DNA: TGTGCCACCCTCCGGGACAGGAGCACAGATACGCAGTATTTT. Using reference TRBV15 and TRBJ2-3 for the parts outside the CDR3, the full variable domain is DAMVIQNPRYQVTQFGKPVTLSCSQTLNHNVMYWYQQKSSQAPKLLFHYYDKDFNNEADTPDNFQSRRPNTSFCFLDIRSPGLGDTAMYLCATLRDRSTDTQYFGPGTRLTVL.

This clonotype was counted only a few times. The chain is built from TRBV4-1 and TRBJ2-3; 11 nucleotides line up with TRBD2. The CDR3 covers 16 residues. V trimming: 1 base; J trimming: 4 bases; junction bases outside the gene matches: 4. Germline assignment: CDR1 MGHRA and CDR2 YSYEKL. This CDR3 reads CASSQVLAGGPDTQYF. In DNA form, the CDR3 reads TGCGCCAGCAGCCAAGTCCTAGCGGGAGGTCCAGATACGCAGTATTTT.

The J gene is TRBJ1-1, the V gene TRBV7-3; D possibly corresponds to TRBD1 (5 bases). Looked up from germline, CDR1 is SGHTA and CDR2 is FQGTGA. V shed 0 bases and J shed 5 bases, with 13 bases lying between them. The CDR3 extends over 15 amino acids. The CDR3, as DNA: TGTGCCAGCAGCTTAACGGCAGGGACGGGTACTGAAGCTTTCTTT. This encodes CASSLTAGTGTEAFF. The full variable domain, completed using reference TRBV7-3 and TRBJ1-1, is GAGVSQTPSNKVTEKGKYVELRCDPISGHTALYWYRQSLGQGPEFLIYFQGTGAADDSGLPNDRFFAVRPEGSVSTLKIQRTERGDSAVYLCASSLTAGTGTEAFFGQGTRLTVV.

V is TRBV25-1 and J is TRBJ1-4; TRBD1 aligns across 9 bases. V gave up 1 base and J gave up 6 bases; unmatched junction bases: 3. The CDR3 has 15 residues. Germline lookup yields CDR1 MGHDK and CDR2 SYGVNS. CDR3 loop: CASSEFRTGDEKLFF. For the CDR3, the DNA is TGTGCCAGCAGTGAATTTAGGACAGGGGATGAAAAACTGTTTTTT.

This clonotype was seen a few times. This chain links TRBV20-1 with TRBJ2-1, with TRBD1 as a possible D gene (5 bases). The germline CDR1 and CDR2 sequences are DFQATT and SNEGSKA (reference sequence). Trimming removed 0 bases from V and 2 bases from J, with 8 bases in between. The CDR3 runs to 14 residues. CDR3 amino acids: CSARDQGTYNEQFF. The CDR3 DNA reads as TGCAGTGCTAGAGATCAGGGTACCTACAATGAGCAGTTCTTC.

The chain joins TRBV5-1 to TRBJ2-1; the D is unclear. The CDR3 covers 16 residues. The germline V gene encodes CDR1 SGHRS and CDR2 YFSETQ. The ends were cut back, 0 bases at V and 3 bases at J, with 13 bases in the middle. CDR3 region: CASSLVDPRNYNEQFF. In DNA form, the CDR3 reads TGCGCCAGCAGCTTGGTTGACCCGAGGAACTACAATGAGCAGTTCTTC.

The rearrangement uses TRBV5-1 and TRBJ2-3, with TRBD1 matching over 7 bases. The CDR3 spans 14 residues. The V gene's germline CDR1 is SGHRS and CDR2 YFSETQ. V gave up 3 bases and J gave up 3 bases; unmatched junction bases: 4. The CDR3 DNA is TGCGCCAGCAGCTCGGACAGGTGGACAGATACGCAGTATTTT. Protein product: CASSSDRWTDTQYF.

V and J are TRBV11-3 and TRBJ2-1; D gene ambiguous. V was clipped by 1 base and J by 6 bases, with 13 bases between them. The germline V gene has CDR1 SGHNT and CDR2 YENEEA. CDR3 length: 15 residues. DNA of the CDR3: TGTGCCAGCAGCTTAGGACACTCCGGCCCCAATGAGCAGTTCTTC. It encodes CASSLGHSGPNEQFF.

The genes are TRBV13 and TRBJ1-1, with unresolved D. The V gene lost 5 bases and the J gene lost 3 bases, with 10 bases spanning the gap. CDR1 PRHDT and CDR2 FYEKMQ come from the germline V gene (reference sequence). The CDR3 is 13 residues long. CDR3 amino acids: CASSPRWDTEAFF. The CDR3 coding sequence is TGTGCCAGCAGCCCTCGATGGGACACTGAAGCTTTCTTT.

This clonotype was seen more than once but under ten times. The chain uses TRBV29-1 and TRBJ2-1; the D call may be TRBD1 or TRBD2 (5 bases each). With 1 base removed from V and 0 bases from J, the gap between germline ends came to 10 bases. Germline lookup yields CDR1 SQVTM and CDR2 ANQGSEA. The CDR3 is 15 amino acids. The CDR3 DNA sequence: TGCAGCGTTGAAGGGCCAGGGAGCTCCTACAATGAGCAGTTCTTC. As protein: CSVEGPGSSYNEQFF.

Only a few counts were recorded for this clonotype. The CDR3: CAWIRTAVYNEQFF. The DNA for the CDR3 is TGTGCCTGGATCCGGACAGCCGTCTACAATGAGCAGTTCTTC. This chain links TRBV30 with TRBJ2-1, with D possibly matching TRBD1 (6 bases). V was shortened by 4 bases and J by 3 bases, with 13 bases between the two germline ends. The CDR3 runs to 14 residues. The germline V gene has CDR1 GTSNPN and CDR2 SVGIG (reference sequence).

The sample holds a few counts of this clonotype. The chain uses TRBV12-3 or TRBV12-4 and TRBJ2-1; D is unresolved. V lost 6 bases, J lost 6 bases, and 12 bases lay in between. The CDR3 spans 13 residues. The DNA for the CDR3 is TGTGCCAGCAGGTTCGGATATAGCAATGAGCAGTTCTTC. As protein: CASRFGYSNEQFF.

With respect to this clonotype: A much larger clone sits a single nucleotide away, making a read error possible. The chain carries TRBV6-1 and TRBJ1-2; no clear D. This CDR3 has 12 amino acids. Germline-derived CDR1 and CDR2 are MNHNS and SASEGT. The CDR3 here is CASSDSNYGHTF. CDR3 bases: TGTGCCAGCAGTGACAGTAACTATGGCCACACCTTC.

This clonotype was recorded a few times. The chain has TRBV12-3 or TRBV12-4 and TRBJ2-7; 7 nucleotides agree with TRBD1. The CDR3 covers 14 residues. Trimming cost V 7 bases and J 5 bases; bases outside gene matches: 11. CDR3 DNA: TGTGCCAGCAAGGGGGCGGGTTATATACACGAGCAGTACTTC. It codes for CASKGAGYIHEQYF.

Only a few counts were recorded for this clonotype. This chain links TRBV5-1 with TRBJ1-6, with D perhaps TRBD1 (6 bases). Germline V gene data show CDR1 as SGHRS and CDR2 as YFSETQ. The V end was cut by 0 bases, the J end by 5 bases, with 15 bases between. The CDR3 has 17 amino acids. DNA of the CDR3: TGCGCCAGCAGCTTGGATGTAGGGGGTGCAAATAATTCACCCCTCCACTTT. It yields the protein CASSLDVGGANNSPLHF.

The gene calls are TRBV6-1 and TRBJ2-7; maybe TRBD2 (5 bases). Trimming stripped 8 bases from V and 6 bases from J, with 11 bases between. Germline CDR1 MNHNS, CDR2 SASEGT. CDR3 length: 11 amino acids. The CDR3 nucleotides read TGTGCCAGCGAGGGTACCTGCGAGCAGTACTTC. This gives the protein CASEGTCEQYF.

DNA of the CDR3: TGTGCCAGCAGCTGGGGGTCGGATACGCAGTATTTT. It translates to CASSWGSDTQYF. V gene TRBV5-6 combines with J gene TRBJ2-3; possibly TRBD1 or TRBD2 for D (5 bases each). Germline V gene lookup returns CDR1 SGHDT and CDR2 YYEEEE. This CDR3 contains 12 residues. Trimming left V 3 bases short and J 6 bases short, with 8 bases between.

The chain employs TRBV10-3 and TRBJ2-4; D may be TRBD2 (6 bases). Germline loops: CDR1 ENHRY, CDR2 SYGVKD. Trimming shortened V by 6 bases and J by 8 bases, and 14 bases separated the two germline ends. This CDR3 comprises 13 residues. The CDR3 region is CAIREVGEDIQYF. DNA for the CDR3: TGTGCCATCAGGGAAGTCGGGGAGGACATTCAGTACTTC.

This clonotype was counted at least ten times. The chain combines TRBV29-1 with TRBJ2-7, with no clear D. Looked up from germline, CDR1 is SQVTM and CDR2 is ANQGSEA. There are 13 residues in the CDR3. V shed 1 base and J shed 3 bases, with 10 bases lying between them. DNA for the CDR3: TGCAGCGTTGAAGGTCCGACACGCTACGAGCAGTACTTC. It is translated as CSVEGPTRYEQYF.